The following is a T cell receptor (beta chain) sequence with its context. Antigen unknown. Germline V gene sequence: CDR1 SGDLS, CDR2 YYNGEE. V lost 0 bases to trimming and J lost 7 bases, with 14 bases between them. The CDR3 is 15 amino acids. Sequencing used immunoSEQ multiplex PCR; TCRdb keeps in-frame clones, though not all of them. This sample carries roughly 110,000 clones, just over 90% of them seen once, and the ten largest clones take roughly 4.5%. The sample belongs to a study of T cell responses to AZD1222 COVID-19 vaccine. Overall study results and limits: Two doses of AZD1222 preceded a rise in Spike-specific TCR breadth and depth.

Sequencing used peripheral blood, obtained on day 0 of AZD1222 vaccination. The origin of this receptor is an adult in good health. The rearrangement uses TRBV9 and TRBJ2-1; D assignment may be TRBD1 or TRBD2 (5 bases each). Here the CDR3 DNA reads TGTGCCAGCAGCGTAGGGCAGGGAGAGGTAAATGAGCAGTTCTTC. This encodes CASSVGQGEVNEQFF.